The source of this T cell receptor beta chain is a study of shared clonotypes between healthy human individuals. In regard to this clone: As yet, its antigen is unknown.

Study-wide points: It was the non-shared clonotypes that had lower generation probabilities than clonotypes shared by all four donors. Among several donors, around 5% of naive CD4 clonotypes were found in common.

The naive CD8 subset, CD45RO-negative cells positively selected for CCR7, excluded terminally differentiated effector memory CD45RA+ cells. An assay was performed, and its level was deep. Replicate PCRs run on sorted subsets employed 200 ng DNA, about 27,000 T cell genomes. TCRdb's copy holds only in-frame clones and misses some; the assay was immunoSEQ multiplex PCR. The sample carries roughly 2.1 million clones, 85% to 95% recorded once. This CDR3 has 18 residues. Germline V gives CDR1 SNHLY, CDR2 FYNNEI. V gave up 5 bases and J gave up 5 bases, with 27 bases separating them. Sequenced sample: naive CD8+ T cells from PBMCs. This sequence originates from a man aged 18-30 years in good health. Some clones in this sample may be carry-over from other donors' samples. The chain carries TRBV2 and TRBJ2-5; the D gene is possibly TRBD1 (6 bases). Written as DNA, the CDR3 is TGTGCCAGCAGTCCGGGGTGGACCGGGACACCAACCCAGGAGACCCAGTACTTC. Amino acid sequence: CASSPGWTGTPTQETQYF. Filled out from reference TRBV2 and TRBJ2-5, the complete variable domain reads EPEVTQTPSHQVTQMGQEVILRCVPISNHLYFYWYRQILGQKVEFLVSFYNNEISEKSEIFDDQFSVERPDGSNFTLKIRSTKLEDSAMYFCASSPGWTGTPTQETQYFGPGTRLLVL.